This TCR beta chain was sequenced during a study of T-cell memory formation after mild COVID-19. Germline lookup yields CDR1 SGHTA and CDR2 FQGNSA. V gave up 2 bases and J gave up 4 bases, with 15 bases separating them. This CDR3 is built from 16 residues. From the 5' RACE reads, TCRdb called clonotypes with MiXCR, one entry per CDR3 protein. Found here are 280,000 or so distinct CDR3 sequences, less than 9.5% of them singletons; the top ten hold approximately 22%. The sample consisted of PBMCs or a T cell subset sorted from them (not recorded which). The chain combines TRBV7-2 with TRBJ1-5; a possible D gene is TRBD1 (6 bases). The clonotype comes from a man aged 18 to 30 who had mild COVID-19 (a few samples of this study predate the infection). Cell type and time point are not known. CDR3 DNA sequence: TGTGCCAGCAGCTTACACGGGGGGGCCGCAAATCAGCCCCAGCATTTT. Translating it yields CASSLHGGAANQPQHF.